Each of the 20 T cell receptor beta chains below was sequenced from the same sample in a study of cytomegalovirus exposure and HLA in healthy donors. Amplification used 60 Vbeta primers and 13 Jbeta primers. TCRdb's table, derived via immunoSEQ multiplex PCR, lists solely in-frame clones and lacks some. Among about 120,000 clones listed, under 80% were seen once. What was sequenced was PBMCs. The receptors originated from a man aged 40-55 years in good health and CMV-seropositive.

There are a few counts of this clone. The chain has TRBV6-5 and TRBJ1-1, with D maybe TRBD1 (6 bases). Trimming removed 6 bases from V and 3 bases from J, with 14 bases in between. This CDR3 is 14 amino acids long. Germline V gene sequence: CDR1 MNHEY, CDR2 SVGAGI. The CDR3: CASRDRGSYTEAFF. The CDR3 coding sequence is TGTGCCAGCAGGGATAGGGGGTCCTACACTGAAGCTTTCTTT.

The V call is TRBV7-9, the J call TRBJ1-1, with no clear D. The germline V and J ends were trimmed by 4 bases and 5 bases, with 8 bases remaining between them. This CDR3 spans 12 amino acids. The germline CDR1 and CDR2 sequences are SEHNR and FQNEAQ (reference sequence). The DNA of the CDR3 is TGTGCCAGCAGCTCGGACTTGACTGAAGCTTTCTTT. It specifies CASSSDLTEAFF.

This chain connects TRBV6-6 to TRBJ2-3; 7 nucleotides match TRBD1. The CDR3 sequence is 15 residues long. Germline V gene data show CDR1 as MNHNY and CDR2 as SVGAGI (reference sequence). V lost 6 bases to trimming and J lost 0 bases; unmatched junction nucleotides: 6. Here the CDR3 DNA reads TGTGCCAGCAGCCCTACAGGGGCTAGCACAGATACGCAGTATTTT. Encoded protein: CASSPTGASTDTQYF.

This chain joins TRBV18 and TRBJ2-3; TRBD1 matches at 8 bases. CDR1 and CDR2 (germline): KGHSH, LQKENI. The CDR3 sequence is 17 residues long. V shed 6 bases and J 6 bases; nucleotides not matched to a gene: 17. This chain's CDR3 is CASSRRGEDRVGDTQYF. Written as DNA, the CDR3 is TGTGCCAGCTCCCGACGAGGAGAGGACAGGGTAGGGGATACGCAGTATTTT.

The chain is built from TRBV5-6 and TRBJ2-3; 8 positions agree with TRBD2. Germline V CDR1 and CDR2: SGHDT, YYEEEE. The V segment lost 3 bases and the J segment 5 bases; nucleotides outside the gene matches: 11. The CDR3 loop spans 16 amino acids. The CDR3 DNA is TGTGCCAGCAGCTATGTAACGGGGGGGGCCGGAGATACGCAGTATTTT. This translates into CASSYVTGGAGDTQYF.

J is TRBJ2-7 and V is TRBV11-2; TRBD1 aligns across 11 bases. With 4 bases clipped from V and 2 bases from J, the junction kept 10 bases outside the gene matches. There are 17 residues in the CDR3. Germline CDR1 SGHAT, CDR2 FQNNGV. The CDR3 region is CASSWILPGQGAYEQYF. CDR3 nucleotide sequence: TGTGCCAGCAGCTGGATCCTTCCGGGACAGGGGGCCTACGAGCAGTACTTC. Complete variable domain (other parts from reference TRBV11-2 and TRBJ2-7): EAGVAQSPRYKIIEKRQSVAFWCNPISGHATLYWYQQILGQGPKLLIQFQNNGVVDDSQLPKDRFSAERLKGVDSTLKIQPAKLEDSAVYLCASSWILPGQGAYEQYFGPGTRLTVT.

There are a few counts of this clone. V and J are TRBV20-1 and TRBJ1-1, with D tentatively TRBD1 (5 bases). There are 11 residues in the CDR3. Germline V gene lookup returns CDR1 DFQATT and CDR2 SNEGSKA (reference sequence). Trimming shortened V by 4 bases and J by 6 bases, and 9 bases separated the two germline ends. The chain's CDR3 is CSANTGAEAFF. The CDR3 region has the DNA TGCAGTGCTAATACAGGAGCTGAAGCTTTCTTT.

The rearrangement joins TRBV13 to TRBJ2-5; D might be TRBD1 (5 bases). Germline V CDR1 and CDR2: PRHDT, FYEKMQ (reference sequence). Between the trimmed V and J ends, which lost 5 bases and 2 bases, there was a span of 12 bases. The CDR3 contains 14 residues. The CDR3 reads CASSDRQYQETQYF. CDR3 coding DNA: TGTGCCAGCAGCGACCGACAGTATCAAGAGACCCAGTACTTC.

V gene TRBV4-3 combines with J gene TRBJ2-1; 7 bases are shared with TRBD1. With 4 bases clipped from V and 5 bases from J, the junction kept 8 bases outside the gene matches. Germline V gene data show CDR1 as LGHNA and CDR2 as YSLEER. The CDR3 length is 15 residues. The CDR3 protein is CASSPNQGVHNEQFF. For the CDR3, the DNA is TGCGCCAGCAGCCCGAATCAGGGGGTGCACAATGAGCAGTTCTTC.

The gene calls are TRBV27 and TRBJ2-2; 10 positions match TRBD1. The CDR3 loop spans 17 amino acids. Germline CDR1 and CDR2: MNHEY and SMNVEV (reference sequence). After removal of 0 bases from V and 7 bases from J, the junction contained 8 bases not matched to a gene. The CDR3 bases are TGTGCCAGCAGTTTATCCCTCGGGACAGGGGATCACGGGGAGCTGTTTTTT. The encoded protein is CASSLSLGTGDHGELFF.

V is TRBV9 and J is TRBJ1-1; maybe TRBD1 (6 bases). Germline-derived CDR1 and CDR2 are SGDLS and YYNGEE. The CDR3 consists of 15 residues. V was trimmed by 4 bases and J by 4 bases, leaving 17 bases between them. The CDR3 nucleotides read TGTGCCAGCAGCCCCCCCACAGGGTTGGGCACTGAAGCTTTCTTT. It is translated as CASSPPTGLGTEAFF.

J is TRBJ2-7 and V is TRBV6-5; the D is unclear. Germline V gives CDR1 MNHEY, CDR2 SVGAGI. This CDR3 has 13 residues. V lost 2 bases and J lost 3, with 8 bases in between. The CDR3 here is CASSYGQSYEQYF. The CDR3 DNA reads TGTGCCAGCAGTTACGGGCAGAGCTACGAGCAGTACTTC.

In DNA form, the CDR3 reads TGTGCCAGCAGCAGGAGGGGGGGAGCGGAGACCCAGTACTTC. It is translated as CASSRRGGAETQYF. The V and J genes are TRBV9 and TRBJ2-5; D possibly corresponds to TRBD2 (7 bases). The CDR3 is 14 residues long. Per the germline V gene, CDR1 is SGDLS and CDR2 is YYNGEE. The V and J ends lost 4 bases and 5 bases respectively, with 15 bases between them.

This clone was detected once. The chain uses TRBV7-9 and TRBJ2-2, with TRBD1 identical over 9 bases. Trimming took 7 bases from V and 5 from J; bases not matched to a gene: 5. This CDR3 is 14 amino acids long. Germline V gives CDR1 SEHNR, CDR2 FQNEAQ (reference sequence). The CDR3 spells CASTSGTGTGELFF. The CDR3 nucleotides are TGTGCCAGCACTTCCGGGACAGGGACCGGGGAGCTGTTTTTT.

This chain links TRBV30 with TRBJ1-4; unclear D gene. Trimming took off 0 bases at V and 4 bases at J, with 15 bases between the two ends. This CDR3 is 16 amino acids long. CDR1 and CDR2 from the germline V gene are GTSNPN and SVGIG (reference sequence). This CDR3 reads CAWSVGMPNYNEKLFF. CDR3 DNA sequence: TGTGCCTGGAGTGTAGGCATGCCCAACTATAATGAAAAACTGTTTTTT.

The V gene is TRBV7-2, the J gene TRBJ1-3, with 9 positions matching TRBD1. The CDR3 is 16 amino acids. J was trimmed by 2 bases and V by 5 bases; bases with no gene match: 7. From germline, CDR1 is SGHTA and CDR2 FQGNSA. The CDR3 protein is CASSQNTGGTGNTIYF. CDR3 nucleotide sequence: TGTGCCAGCAGCCAAAATACAGGGGGCACTGGAAACACCATATATTTT.

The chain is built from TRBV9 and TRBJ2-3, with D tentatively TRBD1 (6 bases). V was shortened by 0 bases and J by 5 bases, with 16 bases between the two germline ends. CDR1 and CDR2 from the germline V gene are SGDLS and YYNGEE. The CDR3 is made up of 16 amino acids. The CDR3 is CASSVVSRGFIDTQYF. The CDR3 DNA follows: TGTGCCAGCAGCGTAGTAAGCAGGGGCTTCATAGATACGCAGTATTTT. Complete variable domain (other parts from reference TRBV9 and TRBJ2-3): DSGVTQTPKHLITATGQRVTLRCSPRSGDLSVYWYQQSLDQGLQFLIQYYNGEERAKGNILERFSAQQFPDLHSELNLSSLELGDSALYFCASSVVSRGFIDTQYFGPGTRLTVL.

This chain's CDR3 is CASSFVPTGDEQFF. CDR3 bases: TGTGCCAGCAGTTTTGTGCCGACGGGGGATGAGCAGTTCTTC. The rearrangement uses TRBV5-5 and TRBJ2-1; a possible D gene is TRBD2 (6 bases). Trimming cost V 5 bases and J 8 bases, with 17 bases left between them. The CDR3 loop spans 14 amino acids. CDR1 is SGHKS, CDR2 YYEKEE, per germline (reference sequence). Drawing the rest from reference TRBV5-5 and TRBJ2-1, the complete variable domain is DAGVTQSPTHLIKTRGQQVTLRCSPISGHKSVSWYQQVLGQGPQFIFQYYEKEERGRGNFPDRFSARQFPNYSSELNVNALLLGDSALYLCASSFVPTGDEQFFGPGTRLTVL.

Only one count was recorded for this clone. DNA for the CDR3: TGTGCCAGCCGCCGGGGGGGGTGGGCGAACACTGAAGCTTTCTTT. Translated: CASRRGGWANTEAFF. This rearrangement joins TRBV6-5 to TRBJ1-1, with TRBD1 as a possible D gene (5 bases). This CDR3 has 15 residues. Trimming cost V 8 bases and J 1 base, with 17 bases left between them. Germline assignment: CDR1 MNHEY and CDR2 SVGAGI.

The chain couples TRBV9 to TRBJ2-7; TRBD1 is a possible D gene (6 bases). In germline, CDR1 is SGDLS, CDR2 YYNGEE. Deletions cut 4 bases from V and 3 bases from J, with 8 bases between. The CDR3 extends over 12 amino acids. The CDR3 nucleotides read TGTGCCAGCAGCACACAGGGCTACGAGCAGTACTTC. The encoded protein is CASSTQGYEQYF.